These T cell receptor beta chains were read from a single sample in a study of blood T cell repertoires in COVID-19. The assay was immunoSEQ multiplex PCR, and TCRdb's table has in-frame clones only and misses some. The sample has approximately 150,000 clones; 90% are singletons. Sequenced: peripheral blood. Receptors were obtained from a man in his 60s with active or convalescent COVID-19. The CDR3 runs from the conserved cysteine through the conserved F or W. A D gene is named only where the DNA matches it firmly. Expanded clones get a size class; other rows say once, few or many, or leave the size out.

>TRBJ1-4|.|TRBV10-1|11|.
TGCGCCAGCAGTGACGGTGAAAAACTGTTTTTT
CASSDGEKLFF
>TRBJ2-7|TRBD1|TRBV10-3|13|few
TGTGCCATCAAAGGGGACAGGGTCAACGAGCAGTACTTC
CAIKGDRVNEQYF
>TRBJ1-3|.|TRBV30|12|.
TGTGCCTGGGGGACACCCGGAAACACCATATATTTT
CAWGTPGNTIYF
>TRBJ2-5|TRBD1|TRBV5-1|17|once
TGCGCCAGCAGCTTGGCCGTCGGGACAGGGACCCAAGAGACCCAGTACTTC
CASSLAVGTGTQETQYF
>TRBJ1-2|.|TRBV6-5|15|.
TGTGCCAGCAGTCGTGACTCTACAGGTGCCTATGGCTACACCTTC
CASSRDSTGAYGYTF
>TRBJ1-6|.|TRBV19|15|.
TGTGCCAGTAGGCCCGGGACATCTTATAATTCACCCCTCCACTTT
CASRPGTSYNSPLHF
>TRBJ1-2|TRBD1|TRBV5-4|14|.
TGTGCCAGCAGCAAGGGAGGACAGGGGCTAGGCTACACCTTC
CASSKGGQGLGYTF
>TRBJ2-3|TRBD2|TRBV10-1|12|.
TGCGCCAGCAGTGGGGAGGGATGGACGCAGTATTTT
CASSGEGWTQYF
>TRBJ2-1|TRBD2|TRBV3-1/TRBV3-2|15|.
TGTGCCAGCAGCTTTAGCGGGGGATCCTACAATGAGCAGTTCTTC
CASSFSGGSYNEQFF
>TRBJ1-4|.|TRBV19|15|few
TGTGCCAGTAGTCCCGCCCAGGGTAATAATGAAAAACTGTTTTTT
CASSPAQGNNEKLFF
>TRBJ2-1|TRBD2|TRBV28|16|.
TGTGCCAGCAGTTTATCAAGCGGGGCCGCATACAATGAGCAGTTCTTC
CASSLSSGAAYNEQFF
>TRBJ2-1|TRBD2|TRBV3-1/TRBV3-2|16|.
TGTGCCAGCAGCCAAGATCGGGGACTAGCGGTCAATGAGCAGTTCTTC
CASSQDRGLAVNEQFF
>TRBJ2-1|.|TRBV11-2|18|.
TGTGCCAGCAGCTTAGATTATAGCCAACCAGCGGGCTATCACGAGCAGTTCTTC
CASSLDYSQPAGYHEQFF
>TRBJ2-5|.|TRBV21-1|13|.
TGTGCCAGCAGCAACGACAGGAGGGAGACCCAGTACTTC
CASSNDRRETQYF
>TRBJ2-5|TRBD2|TRBV27|15|.
TGTGCCAGCAGCATCGGGACTAGTGTCGTTAAGACCCAGTACTTC
CASSIGTSVVKTQYF
>TRBJ2-1|.|TRBV21-1|16|once
TGTGCCAGCAGCAAATCCCTAGCCCTACACTACAATGAGCAGTTCTTC
CASSKSLALHYNEQFF
>TRBJ2-7|.|TRBV3-1/TRBV3-2|12|.
TGTGCCAGCGGAGGAGGGGATATTGAGCAGTACTTC
CASGGGDIEQYF
>TRBJ1-4|.|TRBV18|16|.
TGTGCCAGCTCACCACCCCGGACAGCAACTAATGAAAAACTGTTTTTT
CASSPPRTATNEKLFF
>TRBJ1-2|TRBD1|TRBV27|15|.
TGTGCCAGCAGTTCCCGGGACAGGGGGCGGTTTGGCTACACCTTC
CASSSRDRGRFGYTF
>TRBJ1-6|.|TRBV10-3|14|.
TGTGCCATCAGAAAGGACAGCGATAATTCACCCCTCCACTTT
CAIRKDSDNSPLHF
>TRBJ1-5|.|TRBV19|16|.
TGTGCCAGTAGTACCCTGACAGGATTTAGCAATCAGCCCCAGCATTTT
CASSTLTGFSNQPQHF
>TRBJ1-1|.|TRBV10-1|13|.
TGCGCCAGCAGTGAGTCTGGTCGAGGTGAAGCTTTCTTT
CASSESGRGEAFF
>TRBJ1-2|.|TRBV21-1|15|.
TGTGCCAGCAGCAAACTCGGGACAGGGTCTTCCGGCTACACCTTC
CASSKLGTGSSGYTF
>TRBJ1-1|.|TRBV14|13|.
TGTGCCAGCAGGGGCCAGGGGTACACTGAAGCTTTCTTT
CASRGQGYTEAFF
>TRBJ2-7|.|TRBV7-2|14|once
TGTGCCAGCAGCGCAGTGTTACTAGCTCGGGAGCAGTACTTC
CASSAVLLAREQYF
>TRBJ1-3|.|TRBV12-5|16|.
TGTGCTAGTGGTTTCCTCTTAAGGGGGTCTGGAAACACCATATATTTT
CASGFLLRGSGNTIYF
>TRBJ1-5|TRBD1|TRBV19|16|few
TGTGCCAGTACCACCCAGACGGGACAGGGTAATCAGCCCCAGCATTTT
CASTTQTGQGNQPQHF
>TRBJ1-2|.|TRBV14|11|.
TGTGCCAGCAGCCTAGCTGATGGCTACACCTTC
CASSLADGYTF
>TRBJ1-3|.|TRBV18|16|.
TGTGCCAGCTCACCGGTACAGGGAACGTCTGGAAACACCATATATTTT
CASSPVQGTSGNTIYF
>TRBJ2-7|TRBD2|TRBV6-5|15|.
TGTGCCAGCAGGGGCTTAGCGGGAGGTACCTACGAGCAGTACTTC
CASRGLAGGTYEQYF
>TRBJ2-7|TRBD2|TRBV20-1|15|.
TGCAGTGCTAGTCTTATTAGCGGGGGGCCGTGGGAGCAGTACTTC
CSASLISGGPWEQYF
>TRBJ2-5|.|TRBV19|13|once
TGTGCCAGTAGTTACGGGAGACAAGAGACCCAGTACTTC
CASSYGRQETQYF
>TRBJ2-1|TRBD1|TRBV24-1|16|few
TGTGCCACCACCCAGACCGGGACAGGAGTGAGGAATGAGCAGTTCTTC
CATTQTGTGVRNEQFF
>TRBJ2-3|TRBD2|TRBV5-4|15|once
TGTGCCAGCAGCCGGGGACGGGGGGACACAGATACGCAGTATTTT
CASSRGRGDTDTQYF
>TRBJ2-5|.|TRBV5-4|14|.
TGTGCCAGCAGCTTGAGTGGGAGGGGGGAGACCCAGTACTTC
CASSLSGRGETQYF
>TRBJ1-5|.|TRBV6-6|15|once
TGTGCCAGCAGGGGCACCTCGTTTAGCAATCAGCCCCAGCATTTT
CASRGTSFSNQPQHF
>TRBJ2-1|TRBD2|TRBV3-1/TRBV3-2|16|.
TGTGCCAGCAGCCACGGCGGGAGAAGAAATAACAATGAGCAGTTCTTC
CASSHGGRRNNNEQFF
>TRBJ1-1|TRBD1|TRBV29-1|12|.
TGCAGCGTCCGACAGGGTATGACTGAAGCTTTCTTT
CSVRQGMTEAFF
>TRBJ2-3|TRBD2|TRBV10-3|16|.
TGTGCCATCAGTGGACGGGAGGGCCGGAGCACAGATACGCAGTATTTT
CAISGREGRSTDTQYF
>TRBJ2-3|TRBD2|TRBV27|17|.
TGTGCCAGCAGCGGACTAGCGGGGGGGATAAGGACAGATACGCAGTATTTT
CASSGLAGGIRTDTQYF
>TRBJ2-3|TRBD2|TRBV18|16|.
TGTGCCAGCTCACCACCGGCGGGAGGTTTCACAGATACGCAGTATTTT
CASSPPAGGFTDTQYF
>TRBJ2-1|.|TRBV7-9|13|.
TGTGCCAGCAGCTTATCAGTGCTGAATGAGCAGTTCTTC
CASSLSVLNEQFF
>TRBJ2-1|TRBD1|TRBV28|16|.
TGTGCCAGCAGCCCAGGGGGCAGGGGGCTCAACAATGAGCAGTTCTTC
CASSPGGRGLNNEQFF
>TRBJ2-5|TRBD2|TRBV5-1|15|.
TGCGCCAGCAGCCCGACCTGGACTAGCGGGAGCCCCCCGTACTTC
CASSPTWTSGSPPYF